This T cell receptor (beta chain) was recovered during a study of identical twins. Germline V lookup: CDR1 SNHLY, CDR2 FYNNEI. Unmatched junction bases numbered 8, after V lost 7 bases and J lost 5 bases. The CDR3 totals 14 residues. This clonotype was found a few times. TCRdb reanalysed the 5' RACE reads using MiXCR and keeps one entry per CDR3 protein. The profile covers a few hundred thousand distinct CDR3 sequences, with around 9.7% appearing a single time and roughly 8.7% taken by the ten largest. The TCR originated in a woman in her fifties or sixties in good health. Specimen: naive T cells sorted from blood. This sequence joins TRBV2 and TRBJ1-2, with 9 bases identical to TRBD1. In DNA form, the CDR3 reads TGTGCCAGCAAGGTCGGGACAGGGCAATATGGCTACACCTTC. It encodes CASKVGTGQYGYTF.